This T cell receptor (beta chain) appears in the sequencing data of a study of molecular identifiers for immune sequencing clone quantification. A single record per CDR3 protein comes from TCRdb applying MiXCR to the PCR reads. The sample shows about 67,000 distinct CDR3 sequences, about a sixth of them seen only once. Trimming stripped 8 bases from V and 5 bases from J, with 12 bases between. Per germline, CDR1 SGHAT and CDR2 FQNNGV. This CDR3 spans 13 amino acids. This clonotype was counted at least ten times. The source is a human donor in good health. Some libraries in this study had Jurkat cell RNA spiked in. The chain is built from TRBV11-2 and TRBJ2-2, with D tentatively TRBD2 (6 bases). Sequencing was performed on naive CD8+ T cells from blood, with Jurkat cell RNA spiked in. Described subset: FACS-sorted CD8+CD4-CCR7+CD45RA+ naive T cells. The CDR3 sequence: CASSGVPTGELFF. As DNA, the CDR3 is TGTGCCAGCTCGGGGGTGCCGACCGGGGAGCTGTTTTTT.